A selection of T cell receptor beta chains follows, all from one sample in a study of radiotherapy plus CTLA-4 blockade in lung cancer. TCRdb's table, derived via immunoSEQ multiplex PCR, lists solely in-frame clones and lacks some. Among some 80,000 clones, around 80% were seen once, and the ten largest hold about 0.79%. Material: peripheral blood, obtained from a patient treated with radiotherapy plus ipilimumab. The receptors stem from a human donor with non-small cell lung cancer who had stable disease on radiotherapy plus ipilimumab. Each CDR3 is given with its conserved first and last residue. D genes are given only for firm matches. Expanded clones get a size class; other rows say once, few or many, or leave the size out.

v_gene,d_gene,j_gene,abundance,CDR3nt,CDR3aa
TRBV27,-,TRBJ2-2,-,TGTGCCAGCCAGGGGACCGGGGAGCTGTTTTTT,CASQGTGELFF
TRBV11-2,-,TRBJ2-7,-,TGTGCCAGCAGGAGGACAGACAGCTACGAGCAGTACTTC,CASRRTDSYEQYF
TRBV30,-,TRBJ2-2,-,TGTGCCTGGAGGCGGACCGGGGAGCTGTTTTTT,CAWRRTGELFF
TRBV30,TRBD1,TRBJ2-1,-,TGTGCCTGGAGTGTCGTGAGACAGGGAAATTGGGAGCAGTTCTTC,CAWSVVRQGNWEQFF
TRBV5-1,TRBD1,TRBJ2-1,-,TGCGCCAGCAGCTTGGCTGGGACAGGGGTTAATGAGCAGTTCTTC,CASSLAGTGVNEQFF
TRBV29-1,-,TRBJ2-1,-,TGCAGCGTTGAAGATACCGGGGGGCTCACGGGGAATGAGCAGTTCTTC,CSVEDTGGLTGNEQFF
TRBV9,-,TRBJ2-3,few,TGTGCCAGCGGGCAGCCGCAGTATTTT,CASGQPQYF
TRBV5-8,-,TRBJ2-7,-,TGTGCCAGCAGCTTGCGCGTCCAGGTATACTCCTACGAGCAGTACTTC,CASSLRVQVYSYEQYF
TRBV7-6,TRBD1,TRBJ2-7,-,TGTGCCAGCAGCTTAGCGACAGGGGCCATCGAGCAGTACTTC,CASSLATGAIEQYF
TRBV7-6,-,TRBJ1-1,-,TGTGCCAGCAGCGAGCGCAGGGAGGGGAACACTGAAGCTTTCTTT,CASSERREGNTEAFF
TRBV4-1,-,TRBJ1-5,-,TGCGCCAGCAGCCAAGAGCCCTGGTCCCCAACGGGCAATCAGCCCCAGCATTTT,CASSQEPWSPTGNQPQHF
TRBV11-1,-,TRBJ2-1,-,TGTGCCAGCAGCTTATACAGGTTGCCCTACAATGAGCAGTTCTTC,CASSLYRLPYNEQFF
TRBV11-2,-,TRBJ1-1,-,TGTGCCAGCAAAGGGGGGTCCAGGACTGAAGCTTTCTTT,CASKGGSRTEAFF
TRBV19,-,TRBJ2-2,-,TGTGCCAGCCGGATTGTCGGGACCGGGGAGCTGTTTTTT,CASRIVGTGELFF
TRBV7-6,-,TRBJ1-1,-,TGTGCCAGCAGCTTAGGACCGGGGAACACTGAAGCTTTCTTT,CASSLGPGNTEAFF
TRBV5-1,-,TRBJ2-3,-,TGCGCCAGCAGCTTAAGGCGGGTAGATAGCACAGATACGCAGTATTTT,CASSLRRVDSTDTQYF
TRBV5-1,-,TRBJ2-1,once,TGCGCCAGCAGCTTGGCGGGGTTCAATGAGCAGTTCTTC,CASSLAGFNEQFF
TRBV15,-,TRBJ2-5,-,TGTGCCACCTCGGGGATAGGAGCCGGGCAGTACTTC,CATSGIGAGQYF
TRBV2,-,TRBJ1-1,-,TGTGCCAGCCCAGGGGATCGAATGCGGCTTGCTTTCTTT,CASPGDRMRLAFF
TRBV18,TRBD1,TRBJ2-6,-,TGTGCCAGCTCCCCGAGGGGGCAGGCGAGCTCTGGGGCCAACGTCCTGACTTTC,CASSPRGQASSGANVLTF
TRBV30,-,TRBJ1-4,-,TGTGCCTTGGCCCCGCGGAACGAAAAACTGTTTTTT,CALAPRNEKLFF
TRBV28,TRBD1,TRBJ1-5,-,TGTGCCAGCAGTTTACAGGGGGCAGGGAGCAATCAGCCCCAGCATTTT,CASSLQGAGSNQPQHF
TRBV5-1,-,TRBJ1-2,-,TGCGCCAGCAGCTTGAATGAAAAAAACTATGGCTACACCTTC,CASSLNEKNYGYTF
TRBV18,-,TRBJ2-5,-,TGTGCCAGCTCACCCGGGGAGGCGGGACAAGAGACCCAGTACTTC,CASSPGEAGQETQYF
TRBV11-2,-,TRBJ1-6,-,TGTGCCAGCAGCCTTTTACCTCAGGCCCTTAATTCACCCCTCCACTTT,CASSLLPQALNSPLHF
TRBV10-2,TRBD2,TRBJ2-1,few,TGCGCCAGCAGGGGAGGGCTGAGTGAGCAGTTCTTC,CASRGGLSEQFF
TRBV19,TRBD2,TRBJ2-7,-,TGTGCCAGTAGGCGCGGGAGAGGGTCCCACGAGCAGTACTTC,CASRRGRGSHEQYF
TRBV10-1,TRBD2,TRBJ2-1,-,TGCGCCAGCAGCTCCGGGACTAGCGGGATCAATGAGCAGTTCTTC,CASSSGTSGINEQFF
TRBV9,TRBD2,TRBJ2-7,-,TGTGCCAGCAGCGTAGGGGCCCTAGCGGGAGGCTCCTACGAGCAGTACTTC,CASSVGALAGGSYEQYF
TRBV7-2,TRBD1,TRBJ2-6,-,TGTGCCAGCAGCTTAAGTAAGGGGGCGCTTGGGGCCAACGTCCTGACTTTC,CASSLSKGALGANVLTF
TRBV7-9,-,TRBJ1-1,once,TGTGCCAGCAGTTCATCCGGGACGGTGAACACTGAAGCTTTCTTT,CASSSSGTVNTEAFF
TRBV11-3,TRBD1,TRBJ2-2,-,TGTGCCAGCAGCCAGGGACAGGGTGGGACCGGGGAGCTGTTTTTT,CASSQGQGGTGELFF
TRBV5-4,TRBD2,TRBJ2-3,-,TGTGCCAGCAGCTCGATGCTACTAGCGGGGGCAGGAGATACGCAGTATTTT,CASSSMLLAGAGDTQYF
TRBV11-2,-,TRBJ2-7,-,TGTGCCAGCAGCTCCGCGGAAACCTACGAGCAGTACTTC,CASSSAETYEQYF
TRBV30,TRBD1,TRBJ1-5,-,TGTGCCTGGAGGGCCGCCGGACAGGGAAATCAGCCCCAGCATTTT,CAWRAAGQGNQPQHF
TRBV6-9,-,TRBJ2-7,-,TGTGCCAGCAGTTATGGTTTGCGACTTCGTACCTACGAGCAGTACTTC,CASSYGLRLRTYEQYF
TRBV5-6,-,TRBJ1-1,-,TGTGCCAGCAGCTTGGTAAGGGGCCAGGAAGCTTTCTTT,CASSLVRGQEAFF
TRBV2,TRBD2,TRBJ2-1,-,TGTGCCAGCAGAGCCGATAGCGGGAGGGCCAAGAATGAGCAGTTCTTC,CASRADSGRAKNEQFF
TRBV11-2,-,TRBJ2-3,-,TGTGCCAGCAGCTTAGCCGGGAGTTTTAATATTATGGATACGCAGTATTTT,CASSLAGSFNIMDTQYF
TRBV5-1,-,TRBJ1-1,-,TGCGCCAGCAGCTTAGGCCAGGCGAACACTGAAGCTTTCTTT,CASSLGQANTEAFF
TRBV28,-,TRBJ1-5,-,TGTGCCAGCAGTTCCGGATCTCAGCCCCAGCATTTT,CASSSGSQPQHF
TRBV5-1,-,TRBJ2-5,-,TGCGCCAGCAGCTTGGACCCAGAGGAAGAGACCCAGTACTTC,CASSLDPEEETQYF
TRBV7-5,-,TRBJ1-3,-,TGTGCCAGCAGCTCCTACCGGGACAGGGTTGGAAACACCATATATTTT,CASSSYRDRVGNTIYF
TRBV5-5,TRBD1,TRBJ2-7,-,TGTGCCAGCAGCCTTGATATTCCGGGACAGTTCTCCTACGAGCAGTACTTC,CASSLDIPGQFSYEQYF
TRBV7-9,-,TRBJ2-3,-,TGTGCCAGCAGCCCCCAAGATACGCAGTATTTT,CASSPQDTQYF
TRBV7-9,-,TRBJ1-2,-,TGTGCCAGCTCTTCGGGGGTGCGGGGCTACACCTTC,CASSSGVRGYTF
TRBV7-6,TRBD1,TRBJ2-2,-,TGTGCCAGCGGCCCTACAGGGGTTGGCACCGGGGAGCTGTTTTTT,CASGPTGVGTGELFF
TRBV9,-,TRBJ2-5,-,TGTGCCAGCAGCGTAGCAGTACAAGAGACCCAGTACTTC,CASSVAVQETQYF
TRBV13,TRBD2,TRBJ2-7,-,TGTGCCAGCAGCAAAACTAGCGGACCCCTCTCCTACGAGCAGTACTTC,CASSKTSGPLSYEQYF
TRBV29-1,TRBD2,TRBJ2-1,few,TGCAGCGTTGGCTTCTCTCTAGGAGCGGGAGCTTACAATGAGCAGTTCTTC,CSVGFSLGAGAYNEQFF
TRBV28,-,TRBJ1-2,few,TGTGCCAGCAGTTCCCAGGTTGGATGGACTCCTGGCTACACCTTC,CASSSQVGWTPGYTF